What follows describes a single TCR beta chain. Its antigen is not known. Isolation of CD4+ naive, central memory, regulatory and stem cell-like memory cells was achieved by sorting via CD45RO/CCR7/CD25/CD127/CD95/CD27. The study reverse transcribed the entire isolated RNA, so it sequenced expressed TCRB transcripts. Samples of naive, central memory and regulatory T cells yielded a mean of around 3.7 million reads. Using immunoSEQ multiplex PCR, the repertoire was profiled, and TCRdb retains in-frame clones only, with some absent. The sample lists under 850,000 clones; around an eighth were seen once. This sample is drawn from a study of beta chain features in type 1 diabetes. Study observations and caveats: A moderate, significant TCRB CDR3 shortening appeared in type 1 diabetes across four CD4+ subsets.

Germline V lookup: CDR1 SGHTA, CDR2 FQGTGA. The germline V and J ends were trimmed by 1 base and 3 bases, with 7 bases remaining between them. CDR3 length: 13 residues. Input material: naive CD4+ T cells from blood. The J gene is TRBJ2-7, the V gene TRBV7-3; D may be TRBD2 (5 bases). The receptor's source is a man between 18 and 29 years old with type 1 diabetes. The CDR3 protein is CASSLNEGYEQYF. The CDR3 DNA reads TGTGCCAGCAGCTTAAATGAGGGCTACGAGCAGTACTTC. The full variable domain, rest sourced from reference TRBV7-3 and TRBJ2-7, is GAGVSQTPSNKVTEKGKYVELRCDPISGHTALYWYRQSLGQGPEFLIYFQGTGAADDSGLPNDRFFAVRPEGSVSTLKIQRTERGDSAVYLCASSLNEGYEQYFGPGTRLTVT.